These 21 T cell receptor beta chains share one sample of origin, sequenced in a study of stem cell transplantation in POMP-related autoinflammatory disease. TCRdb's table, derived via immunoSEQ multiplex PCR, lists solely in-frame clones and lacks some. Among about 68,000 clones, roughly 93% were seen once, and the ten largest hold about 0.7%. This material consisted of CD4+ T cells from PBMCs, taken after stem cell transplantation. The receptors shown here come from a human patient with POMP-related autoinflammation and immune dysregulation (PRAID). Some T cells may trace back to the graft donor.

Here the CDR3 reads CASTRTGGSEAFF. The CDR3 nucleotides are TGTGCCAGCACCCGAACAGGGGGCAGTGAAGCTTTCTTT. V is TRBV9 and J is TRBJ1-1, with 9 nucleotides matching TRBD1. The V gene's germline CDR1 is SGDLS and CDR2 YYNGEE. CDR3 size: 13 residues. Unmatched junction bases numbered 7, after V lost 6 bases and J lost 7 bases. Drawing the rest from reference TRBV9 and TRBJ1-1, the complete variable domain is DSGVTQTPKHLITATGQRVTLRCSPRSGDLSVYWYQQSLDQGLQFLIQYYNGEERAKGNILERFSAQQFPDLHSELNLSSLELGDSALYFCASTRTGGSEAFFGQGTRLTVV.

V gene TRBV5-4 combines with J gene TRBJ2-1; tentatively, D is TRBD2 (5 bases). Germline CDR1 and CDR2: SGHNT and YYREEE (reference sequence). V dropped 6 bases and J dropped 5 bases, with 12 bases sitting between them. The CDR3 contains 13 residues. CDR3 DNA: TGTGCCAGCACCGCGGGCACAAACAATGAGCAGTTCTTC. Encoded protein: CASTAGTNNEQFF.

The CDR3 reads CASSPRTGPSYEQYV. CDR3 nucleotides: TGTGCCAGCAGCCCTCGGACTGGTCCTAGCTACGAGCAGTACGTC. This rearrangement joins TRBV7-9 to TRBJ2-7; tentatively, D is TRBD2 (5 bases). The V gene lost 5 bases and the J gene lost 3 bases, with 17 bases spanning the gap. Per germline, CDR1 SEHNR and CDR2 FQNEAQ (reference sequence). The CDR3 extends over 15 amino acids.

V is TRBV19 and J is TRBJ2-3; 7 nucleotides line up with TRBD2. Unmatched junction bases numbered 8, after V lost 5 bases and J lost 0 bases. The CDR3 loop spans 16 amino acids. Germline CDR1 reads LNHDA; CDR2 reads SQIVND (reference sequence). The CDR3 is CASSFRSSGSTDTQYF. Here the CDR3 DNA reads TGTGCCAGTAGTTTCCGGTCTAGCGGAAGCACAGATACGCAGTATTTT.

The genes are TRBV27 and TRBJ1-6; possible D gene TRBD1, 6 bases. This CDR3 comprises 14 residues. The V gene lost 6 bases and the J gene lost 10 bases, with 16 bases spanning the gap. CDR1 is MNHEY and CDR2 is SMNVEV in the germline V gene (reference sequence). CDR3 DNA: TGTGCCAGCAGATTAGGGGGGGAAGGATCACCCCTCCACTTT. This gives the protein CASRLGGEGSPLHF.

The rearrangement links TRBV7-9 to TRBJ2-5; TRBD2 agrees at 7 bases. Germline V lookup: CDR1 SEHNR, CDR2 FQNEAQ (reference sequence). This CDR3 contains 15 residues. Unmatched junction bases numbered 7, after V lost 1 base and J lost 5 bases. This chain's CDR3 is CASSLEGGGFETQYF. The CDR3 coding sequence is TGTGCCAGCAGCTTAGAGGGCGGGGGTTTTGAGACCCAGTACTTC.

The V and J genes are TRBV5-1 and TRBJ1-4; D is possibly TRBD1 (6 bases). This CDR3 has 15 residues. Trimming shortened V by 0 bases and J by 6 bases, and 12 bases separated the two germline ends. The germline gives CDR1 SGHRS, CDR2 YFSETQ. CDR3 region: CASSLVLGGDEKLFF. As DNA, the CDR3 is TGCGCCAGCAGCTTGGTTTTAGGGGGAGATGAAAAACTGTTTTTT.

This chain joins TRBV27 and TRBJ2-7; D remains unclear. The CDR3 is made up of 14 amino acids. V lost 2 bases and J 0 bases, leaving 8 bases between the germline ends. Per germline, CDR1 MNHEY and CDR2 SMNVEV (reference sequence). In nucleotides, the CDR3 is TGTGCCAGCAGTTTACAGGCGAGCTCCTACGAGCAGTACTTC. It is translated as CASSLQASSYEQYF.

The chain links TRBV10-3 to TRBJ1-3, with a possible D match to TRBD1 (5 bases). From germline, CDR1 is ENHRY and CDR2 SYGVKD. The length of the CDR3 is 16 residues. Trimming removed 5 bases at V and 2 bases at J, with 16 bases between. Here the CDR3 reads CAISPERGRPGNTIYF. CDR3 coding DNA: TGTGCCATCAGTCCGGAACGGGGGAGGCCTGGAAACACCATATATTTT.

The CDR3 here is CASSLDHGKYEQYV. CDR3 DNA sequence: TGTGCCAGCAGCTTAGACCACGGGAAGTACGAGCAGTACGTC. The chain employs TRBV7-8 and TRBJ2-7; the D gene is possibly TRBD2 (5 bases). The V gene lost 1 base and the J gene lost 4 bases, with 11 bases spanning the gap. The CDR3 has 14 amino acids. CDR1 and CDR2 from the germline V gene are SGHVS and FQNEAQ.

This chain connects TRBV9 to TRBJ1-1; 11 nucleotides align to TRBD1. Germline-derived CDR1 and CDR2 are SGDLS and YYNGEE. CDR3 size: 15 residues. With 1 base clipped from V and 5 bases from J, the junction kept 4 bases outside the gene matches. The CDR3, as DNA: TGTGCCAGCAGCGTAAGGACAGGGGGCATTACTGAAGCTTTCTTT. Amino acids: CASSVRTGGITEAFF.

The rearrangement links TRBV6-5 to TRBJ2-7, with TRBD2 matching over 12 bases. CDR1 is MNHEY and CDR2 is SVGAGI in the germline V gene. The CDR3 is made up of 15 amino acids. J was trimmed by 3 bases and V by 8 bases; bases with no gene match: 8. The CDR3 region is CASHTSGRRNYEQYF. DNA of the CDR3: TGTGCCAGCCACACTAGCGGGAGGCGGAACTACGAGCAGTACTTC.

The chain carries TRBV3-1 (or the pseudogene TRBV3-2) and TRBJ2-4; the D is unclear. V was shortened by 5 bases and J by 6 bases, with 8 bases between the two germline ends. This CDR3 comprises 12 residues. Germline V gives CDR1 LGHDT, CDR2 YNNKEL (reference sequence). CDR3 sequence (DNA): TGTGCCAGCAGCGGGCCAGCAAACATTCAGTACTTC. As protein: CASSGPANIQYF.

The rearrangement uses TRBV11-2 and TRBJ2-5; either TRBD1 or TRBD2 may fit D (5 bases each). The V end was cut by 3 bases, the J end by 11 bases, with 10 bases between. This CDR3 is 11 amino acids long. In germline, CDR1 is SGHAT, CDR2 FQNNGV. CDR3 protein: CASSFGGGQYF. The DNA for the CDR3 is TGTGCCAGCAGCTTTGGGGGTGGACAGTACTTC.

The CDR3 DNA reads TGTGCCAGCAGCCCCCCTAGGGAGACCCAGTACTTC. Protein sequence: CASSPPRETQYF. The genes are TRBV7-9 and TRBJ2-5; D is unresolved. With 5 bases removed from V and 5 bases from J, the gap between germline ends came to 9 bases. The CDR3 totals 12 residues. Germline V gene lookup returns CDR1 SEHNR and CDR2 FQNEAQ (reference sequence).

This clone has only one observation. The rearrangement links TRBV29-1 to TRBJ1-1; D unresolved. V lost 1 base and J lost 1, with 10 bases in between. This CDR3 has 14 residues. Germline lookup yields CDR1 SQVTM and CDR2 ANQGSEA. Here the CDR3 reads CSVEGLMKNTEAFF. Here the CDR3 DNA reads TGCAGCGTTGAAGGTTTAATGAAGAACACTGAAGCTTTCTTT.

The V call is TRBV3-1 (or the pseudogene TRBV3-2), the J call TRBJ1-2; TRBD1 matches 7 bases. Trimming at V came to 7 bases and at J to 6 bases, leaving 5 bases not matched to a gene. CDR1 LGHDT and CDR2 YNNKEL come from the germline V gene (reference sequence). The CDR3 sequence is 12 residues long. This CDR3 is CASNGRGDGYTF. As DNA, the CDR3 is TGTGCCAGCAATGGCAGGGGGGATGGCTACACCTTC.

J is TRBJ2-2 and V is TRBV3-1 (or the pseudogene TRBV3-2); D uncertain. Germline V gene lookup returns CDR1 LGHDT and CDR2 YNNKEL (reference sequence). The V end was cut by 6 bases, the J end by 6 bases, with 5 bases between. CDR3 length: 11 amino acids. Here the CDR3 DNA reads TGTGCCAGCAGTGGGGCCGGGGAGCTGTTTTTT. As protein: CASSGAGELFF.

The genes are TRBV28 and TRBJ2-7; a weak D match, TRBD1 (5 bases). The ends were cut back, 2 bases at V and 0 bases at J, with 5 bases in the middle. The CDR3 length is 13 residues. Germline V gene lookup returns CDR1 MDHEN and CDR2 SYDVKM. The CDR3 bases are TGTGCCAGCAGTTTAGACAGCTCCTACGAGCAGTACGTC. Encoded protein: CASSLDSSYEQYV.

This sequence joins TRBV7-9 and TRBJ2-3; D is possibly TRBD2 (5 bases). Germline lookup yields CDR1 SEHNR and CDR2 FQNEAQ (reference sequence). CDR3 length: 15 residues. The V end lost 3 bases, the J end lost 3 bases, and 13 bases lay between the germline ends. The CDR3 protein is CASSFRLAMTDTQYF. The CDR3 nucleotides read TGTGCCAGCAGCTTTCGCCTAGCTATGACAGATACGCAGTATTTT.

The chain couples TRBV3-1 (or the pseudogene TRBV3-2) to TRBJ2-3; D is ambiguous. V gave up 7 bases and J gave up 2 bases, with 4 bases separating them. In germline, CDR1 is LGHDT, CDR2 YNNKEL (reference sequence). The CDR3 extends over 11 amino acids. DNA for the CDR3: TGTGCCAGCACCAACACAGATACGCAGTATTTT. Protein product: CASTNTDTQYF.